This T cell receptor (beta chain) is drawn from a study of T cell responses to AZD1222 COVID-19 vaccine. Remarks on this clone: The antigen is unknown.

Points from the study as a whole: The donors showed a predominance of white British ancestry and of females, with possible underestimation of clonal diversity.

Generated by immunoSEQ multiplex PCR, the TCRdb table keeps only in-frame clones and is missing some. The table has under 45,000 clones, roughly 89% seen once. This receptor was taken from an adult in good health. The sample here was peripheral blood, taken on day 0 of AZD1222 vaccination.

Here the CDR3 DNA reads TGTGCCAGCATGGTTAGCGGGAGCACGCGAGAGACCCAGTACTTC. This encodes CASMVSGSTRETQYF. The gene calls are TRBV6-5 and TRBJ2-5, with 9 positions matching TRBD2. Per the germline V gene, CDR1 is MNHEY and CDR2 is SVGAGI. V trimming: 7 bases; J trimming: 4 bases; junction bases outside the gene matches: 10. The CDR3 runs 15 residues.